Sequencing of this TCR beta chain was carried out in a study of cytomegalovirus exposure and HLA in healthy donors. Study results and caveats: Highest at DRB1 and lowest at HLA-C, TCR association rates differed among HLA loci in a later analysis.

PCR used 60 Vbeta primers and 13 Jbeta primers. This table comes from immunoSEQ multiplex PCR, and its TCRdb copy is limited to in-frame clones, with some not included. The sample lists 75,000 to 100,000 clones, roughly two thirds occurring once. Comment on this clone: The target antigen is unknown.

These donors, healthy bone marrow donors, were studied. There are 15 residues in the CDR3. CDR1 is SGDLS and CDR2 is YYNGEE in the germline V gene. Trimming shortened V by 0 bases and J by 1 base, and 5 bases separated the two germline ends. The sequence was collected from a man aged 40-55 years in good health and CMV-seronegative. This rearrangement joins TRBV9 to TRBJ2-6, with D perhaps TRBD2 (5 bases). Sequencing used PBMCs. CDR3: CASSVAGSGANVLTF. CDR3 coding DNA: TGTGCCAGCAGCGTAGCGGGGTCTGGGGCCAACGTCCTGACTTTC.